This TCR beta chain was obtained from a study of immune evolution from preneoplasia to lung adenocarcinoma. Patients had resection in Japan or China between 2014 and 2017. General study findings and limits: Later-stage lesions appeared to have more T cells, more diversity, less clonality. Top clone share appeared to fall from AAH through AIS, MIA, adenocarcinoma.

Sequencing used immunoSEQ multiplex PCR; TCRdb keeps in-frame clones, though not all of them. In the table there are 9,900 or so clones, roughly 70% of which are singletons. Of note for this clone: Its target is not known.

Trimming stripped 11 bases from V and 0 bases from J, with 14 bases between. The CDR3 is made up of 14 amino acids. The germline gives CDR1 MNHNS, CDR2 SASEGT. This chain connects TRBV6-1 to TRBJ1-3; possibly TRBD1 for D (6 bases). Sequenced sample: FFPE normal lung tissue adjacent to the tumor. The TCR comes from a person between 60 and 70 years old with lung adenocarcinoma. Some clones in this sample may be carry-over from other donors' samples. CDR3 nucleotides: TGTGCCGCCGCCCGGGGGGCCTCTGGAAACACCATATATTTT. It specifies CAAARGASGNTIYF.